These 13 T cell receptor beta chains were sequenced from one sample in a study of T cell responses to AZD1222 COVID-19 vaccine. Using immunoSEQ multiplex PCR, the repertoire was profiled, and TCRdb retains in-frame clones only, with some absent. This repertoire shows around 140,000 clones, roughly nine tenths found once; its top ten account for about 1.3%. Sequencing was performed on peripheral blood, taken on day 0 of AZD1222 vaccination. The receptor set was obtained from an adult in good health.

The CDR3 sequence: CASILTTSGANVLTF. CDR3 in DNA: TGTGCCAGCATATTAACGACCTCTGGGGCCAACGTCCTGACTTTC. This chain joins TRBV2 and TRBJ2-6, with D unresolved. Between the trimmed V and J ends, which lost 7 bases and 0 bases, there was a span of 10 bases. Germline V gene lookup returns CDR1 SNHLY and CDR2 FYNNEI. The CDR3 is 15 amino acids.

The chain joins TRBV6-5 to TRBJ2-2, with D possibly matching TRBD2 (5 bases). Trimming took off 2 bases at V and 7 bases at J, with 14 bases between the two ends. From germline, CDR1 is MNHEY and CDR2 SVGAGI. The CDR3 spans 15 residues. The CDR3 nucleotides read TGTGCCAGCAGTTACGAGTCGGGGAATGGCGGGGAGCTGTTTTTT. It is translated as CASSYESGNGGELFF.

The chain has TRBV6-2 or TRBV6-3 and TRBJ1-5, with D perhaps matching TRBD1 (5 bases). V shed 3 bases and J shed 6 bases, with 9 bases lying between them. The CDR3 contains 13 residues. From germline, CDR1 is MNHEY and CDR2 SVGEGT. CDR3 bases: TGTGCCAGCAGTTATCAGGGAATTCAGCCCCAGCATTTT. The encoded protein is CASSYQGIQPQHF.

This chain uses TRBV27 with TRBJ2-1, with a weak D call TRBD1 (5 bases). This CDR3 comprises 13 residues. The germline V gene encodes CDR1 MNHEY and CDR2 SMNVEV (reference sequence). Deletions cut 5 bases from V and 5 bases from J, with 10 bases between. The chain's CDR3 is CASSPLQDNEQFF. The DNA of the CDR3 is TGTGCCAGCAGTCCGTTACAGGACAATGAGCAGTTCTTC.

V usage is TRBV18 and J usage is TRBJ2-7; 7 bases agree with TRBD1. CDR1 and CDR2 (germline): KGHSH, LQKENI. CDR3 length equals 14 residues. V lost 3 bases to trimming and J lost 3 bases; unmatched junction nucleotides: 5. The DNA of the CDR3 is TGTGCCAGCTCACCGCGACAGGGTTACTACGAGCAGTACTTC. Protein sequence: CASSPRQGYYEQYF. The full variable domain, with the rest looked up from reference TRBV18 and TRBJ2-7, is NAGVMQNPRHLVRRRGQEARLRCSPMKGHSHVYWYRQLPEEGLKFMVYLQKENIIDESGMPKERFSAEFPKEGPSILRIQQVVRGDSAAYFCASSPRQGYYEQYFGPGTRLTVT.

The rearrangement links TRBV28 to TRBJ1-6; 7 bases fit TRBD1. From germline, CDR1 is MDHEN and CDR2 SYDVKM. This CDR3 comprises 17 residues. Trimming removed 6 bases from V and 6 bases from J; junction bases left unmatched: 14. The CDR3 spells CASSSVTTGYTNSPLHF. The CDR3 DNA reads as TGTGCCAGCAGCTCAGTCACGACAGGGTATACTAATTCACCCCTCCACTTT.

The chain joins TRBV30 to TRBJ2-7; TRBD1 matches at 9 bases. CDR3 length: 14 amino acids. Germline V gene sequence: CDR1 GTSNPN, CDR2 SVGIG (reference sequence). V gave up 7 bases and J gave up 2 bases; unmatched junction bases: 9. The CDR3 is CASNPGQGTYEQYF. Here the CDR3 DNA reads TGTGCCTCGAATCCGGGACAGGGAACCTACGAGCAGTACTTC.

The rearrangement joins TRBV5-6 to TRBJ1-1, with D unclear. V lost 1 base and J lost 1, with 8 bases in between. The CDR3 has 14 amino acids. Germline V gene data show CDR1 as SGHDT and CDR2 as YYEEEE. The CDR3 DNA follows: TGTGCCAGCAGCTTGACACAGCGGAACACTGAAGCTTTCTTT. Translating it yields CASSLTQRNTEAFF.

The J gene is TRBJ2-7, the V gene TRBV11-2; 9 positions agree with TRBD2. With 4 bases clipped from V and 6 bases from J, the junction kept 4 bases outside the gene matches. The CDR3 covers 13 residues. The germline V gene has CDR1 SGHAT and CDR2 FQNNGV. In DNA, the CDR3 is TGTGCCAGCAGCTATAGCGGGAGACGCGAGCAGTACTTC. This translates into CASSYSGRREQYF. Filled out from reference TRBV11-2 and TRBJ2-7, the complete variable domain reads EAGVAQSPRYKIIEKRQSVAFWCNPISGHATLYWYQQILGQGPKLLIQFQNNGVVDDSQLPKDRFSAERLKGVDSTLKIQPAKLEDSAVYLCASSYSGRREQYFGPGTRLTVT.

The J gene is TRBJ1-5, the V gene TRBV6-5; D gene ambiguous. Trimming removed 2 bases from V and 6 bases from J, with 8 bases in between. The CDR3 has 13 residues. Germline V CDR1 and CDR2: MNHEY, SVGAGI. CDR3 loop: CASSYDGSQPQHF. The CDR3 coding sequence is TGTGCCAGCAGTTACGACGGAAGTCAGCCCCAGCATTTT.

This sequence joins TRBV6-5 and TRBJ2-7; D perhaps matches TRBD2 (5 bases). The germline CDR1 and CDR2 sequences are MNHEY and SVGAGI. Trimming took off 4 bases at V and 3 bases at J, with 10 bases between the two ends. The CDR3 is 13 residues long. The CDR3 region is CASSSYRDYEQYF. Written as DNA, the CDR3 is TGTGCCAGCAGTTCTTACCGGGACTACGAGCAGTACTTC.

V usage is TRBV24-1 and J usage is TRBJ2-2; TRBD1 might be the D (6 bases). CDR3 length equals 14 residues. From germline, CDR1 is KGHDR and CDR2 SFDVKD. V lost 0 bases and J lost 5, with 6 bases in between. The CDR3 is CATSDLQGTGELFF. The CDR3 DNA reads as TGTGCCACCAGTGATTTGCAGGGGACCGGGGAGCTGTTTTTT.

This rearrangement joins TRBV2 to TRBJ1-1, with 7 positions matching TRBD1. Germline CDR1 reads SNHLY; CDR2 reads FYNNEI. The CDR3 is 16 amino acids. Losses at the gene ends were 8 bases for V and 4 bases for J; bases not matched to a gene: 16. CDR3 nucleotide sequence: TGTGCCAGCGGCTTGGGGAGGGGGCGCTTCATCACTGAAGCTTTCTTT. It codes for CASGLGRGRFITEAFF.